This T cell receptor (beta chain) was found in a study of blood T cell repertoires in COVID-19. The CDR3 contains 12 residues. Germline V gene lookup returns CDR1 ENHRY and CDR2 SYGVKD. V lost 10 bases and J 5 bases, leaving 9 bases between the germline ends. Sequenced by immunoSEQ multiplex PCR; TCRdb stores in-frame clones only, minus some. The sample holds roughly 170,000 clones; around 80% are singletons and the top ten take about an eighth. The rearrangement uses TRBV10-3 and TRBJ1-6; D ambiguous. Sequencing was performed on PBMCs or T cells enriched from blood (not recorded which). The origin of this receptor is a middle-aged man who had recovered from COVID-19. DNA for the CDR3: TGTGCCAGCAACGGGGATAATTCACCCCTCCACTTT. This gives the protein CASNGDNSPLHF.